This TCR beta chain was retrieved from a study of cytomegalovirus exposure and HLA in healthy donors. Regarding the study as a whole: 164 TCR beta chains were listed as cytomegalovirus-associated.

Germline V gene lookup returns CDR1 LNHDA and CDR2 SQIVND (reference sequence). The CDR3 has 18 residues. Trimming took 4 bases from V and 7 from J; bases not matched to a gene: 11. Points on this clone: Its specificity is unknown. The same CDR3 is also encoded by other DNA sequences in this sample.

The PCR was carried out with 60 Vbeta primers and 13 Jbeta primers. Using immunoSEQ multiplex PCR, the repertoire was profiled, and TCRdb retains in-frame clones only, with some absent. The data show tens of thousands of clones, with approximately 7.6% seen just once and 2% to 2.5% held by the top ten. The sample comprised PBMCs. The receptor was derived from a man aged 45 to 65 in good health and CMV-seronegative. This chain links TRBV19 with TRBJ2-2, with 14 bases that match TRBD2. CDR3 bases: TGTGCCAGTAGTACCTCTTGGGGACTAGCGGGAGTTGGCGGGGAGCTGTTTTTT. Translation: CASSTSWGLAGVGGELFF. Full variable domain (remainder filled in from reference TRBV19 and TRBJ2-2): DGGITQSPKYLFRKEGQNVTLSCEQNLNHDAMYWYRQDPGQGLRLIYYSQIVNDFQKGDIAEGYSVSREKKESFPLTVTSAQKNPTAFYLCASSTSWGLAGVGGELFFGEGSRLTVL.